Listed here are 16 T cell receptor beta chains from one sample, sequenced in a study of CD8 T cells in Susac syndrome. Random hexamers were used to reverse transcribe an amount of roughly 0.5 to 1 ug RNA. TCRdb passed the immunoSEQ multiplex PCR reads through MiXCR, listing each CDR3 protein once. The sample lists 75,000 to 95,000 distinct CDR3 sequences; 93% were seen once. Sequences were obtained from CD8+ T cells from PBMCs. The receptors originated from a human donor with Susac syndrome.

The J gene is TRBJ1-2, the V gene TRBV5-1; maybe TRBD1 (5 bases). The germline gives CDR1 SGHRS, CDR2 YFSETQ. Deletions cut 2 bases from V and 4 bases from J, with 9 bases between. CDR3 length: 13 residues. CDR3 sequence (DNA): TGCGCCAGCAGCTTTGGGGCAGCCTATGGCTACACCTTC. Protein: CASSFGAAYGYTF.

The gene calls are TRBV27 and TRBJ1-1; no definite D call. V was trimmed by 5 bases and J by 4 bases, leaving 11 bases between them. The CDR3 loop spans 13 amino acids. Germline CDR1 and CDR2: MNHEY and SMNVEV (reference sequence). In nucleotides, the CDR3 is TGTGCCAGCAGTCCAAAGGACGGCACTGAAGCTTTCTTT. Its protein product is CASSPKDGTEAFF.

This chain uses TRBV20-1 with TRBJ2-7; D remains unclear. The V gene lost 4 bases and the J gene lost 4 bases, with 5 bases spanning the gap. CDR3 size: 10 residues. The V gene's germline CDR1 is DFQATT and CDR2 SNEGSKA (reference sequence). Here the CDR3 reads CSAIGYEQYF. For the CDR3, the DNA is TGCAGTGCTATCGGTTACGAGCAGTACTTC.

This clonotype was seen more than once but under ten times. The chain has TRBV11-2 and TRBJ2-7, with D perhaps matching TRBD1 (5 bases). Trimming shortened V by 4 bases and J by 1 base, and 8 bases separated the two germline ends. Germline V gene lookup returns CDR1 SGHAT and CDR2 FQNNGV. The CDR3 has 13 amino acids. The CDR3 spells CASSSTASYEQYF. The CDR3 nucleotides are TGTGCCAGCAGCTCGACAGCATCCTACGAGCAGTACTTC.

The J gene is TRBJ2-2, the V gene TRBV7-6, with 7 bases that match TRBD1. This CDR3 contains 17 residues. Germline CDR1 and CDR2: SGHVS and FNYEAQ. J lost 6 bases, V lost 1 base, and 11 bases had no gene match. This chain's CDR3 is CASSLVPQGVPPGELFF. CDR3 bases: TGTGCCAGCAGCTTAGTCCCGCAGGGGGTTCCACCCGGGGAGCTGTTTTTT.

This clonotype was counted between two and nine times. V usage is TRBV18 and J usage is TRBJ1-5; D possibly corresponds to TRBD1 (6 bases). The ends were cut back, 3 bases at V and 0 bases at J, with 6 bases in the middle. The germline gives CDR1 KGHSH, CDR2 LQKENI. CDR3 length: 14 residues. CDR3 amino acids: CASSPRGSNQPQHF. The CDR3 nucleotides read TGTGCCAGCTCACCCAGGGGTAGCAATCAGCCCCAGCATTTT.

This rearrangement joins TRBV9 to TRBJ2-2; 8 bases map to TRBD1. Germline assignment: CDR1 SGDLS and CDR2 YYNGEE. Unmatched junction bases numbered 5, after V lost 4 bases and J lost 3 bases. This CDR3 spans 15 amino acids. This CDR3 is CASSRTGYHTGELFF. The CDR3 DNA sequence: TGTGCCAGCAGCCGGACAGGGTACCACACCGGGGAGCTGTTTTTT. The full variable domain, in which reference TRBV9 and TRBJ2-2 provide the parts outside the CDR3, is DSGVTQTPKHLITATGQRVTLRCSPRSGDLSVYWYQQSLDQGLQFLIQYYNGEERAKGNILERFSAQQFPDLHSELNLSSLELGDSALYFCASSRTGYHTGELFFGEGSRLTVL.

V is TRBV9 and J is TRBJ2-3; D ambiguous. Per the germline V gene, CDR1 is SGDLS and CDR2 is YYNGEE. This CDR3 is 12 amino acids long. Trimming shortened V by 4 bases and J by 3 bases, and 6 bases separated the two germline ends. Written as DNA, the CDR3 is TGTGCCAGCAGCTTACGGACAGATACGCAGTATTTT. Protein product: CASSLRTDTQYF. Combining the CDR3 with reference TRBV9 and TRBJ2-3 gives the whole variable domain DSGVTQTPKHLITATGQRVTLRCSPRSGDLSVYWYQQSLDQGLQFLIQYYNGEERAKGNILERFSAQQFPDLHSELNLSSLELGDSALYFCASSLRTDTQYFGPGTRLTVL.

V is TRBV5-1 and J is TRBJ1-2; D unresolved. Germline values: CDR1 SGHRS, CDR2 YFSETQ. V was trimmed by 4 bases and J by 3 bases, leaving 16 bases between them. This CDR3 has 15 residues. DNA for the CDR3: TGCGCCAGCAGCATTAGTCCGCTTACTGACTATGGCTACACCTTC. As protein: CASSISPLTDYGYTF.

This sequence joins TRBV2 and TRBJ2-3; D is uncertain. V lost 4 bases and J 2 bases, leaving 4 bases between the germline ends. CDR1 and CDR2 (germline): SNHLY, FYNNEI. The length of the CDR3 is 12 residues. This CDR3 is CASSAFTDTQYF. The CDR3 DNA reads TGTGCCAGCAGTGCCTTCACAGATACGCAGTATTTT.

The rearrangement uses TRBV15 and TRBJ1-2; tentative D call: TRBD1 (6 bases). The V and J ends lost 2 bases and 8 bases respectively, with 21 bases between them. This CDR3 contains 16 residues. Germline V gene data show CDR1 as LNHNV and CDR2 as YYDKDF (reference sequence). The CDR3 DNA reads as TGTGCCACCAGCAGATCAGGGGCCCGCGGTCTTGTAGGCTACACCTTC. It specifies CATSRSGARGLVGYTF.

The chain links TRBV19 to TRBJ1-5; D remains unclear. The V and J ends lost 1 base and 4 bases respectively, with 2 bases between them. The CDR3 has 12 residues. In germline, CDR1 is LNHDA, CDR2 SQIVND (reference sequence). The CDR3 nucleotides read TGTGCCAGTAGTATAGGGAATCAGCCCCAGCATTTT. It specifies CASSIGNQPQHF.

This chain connects TRBV6-6 to TRBJ2-7; 8 positions agree with TRBD2. This CDR3 comprises 13 residues. The V and J ends lost 5 bases and 5 bases, in that order; junction bases with no gene match: 5. Germline lookup yields CDR1 MNHNY and CDR2 SVGAGI (reference sequence). As DNA, the CDR3 is TGTGCCAGCAGTCCGGGACTAGTTAACGAGCAGTACTTC. It specifies CASSPGLVNEQYF.

The chain carries TRBV7-8 and TRBJ1-2; TRBD1 matches at 9 bases. Germline lookup yields CDR1 SGHVS and CDR2 FQNEAQ. The CDR3 is 16 residues long. V lost 5 bases to trimming and J lost 5 bases; unmatched junction nucleotides: 12. The CDR3 protein is CASSREPGQGRYGYTF. The DNA for the CDR3 is TGTGCCAGCAGCCGAGAACCGGGACAGGGTCGTTATGGCTACACCTTC.

V gene TRBV19 combines with J gene TRBJ2-7, with D perhaps TRBD2 (5 bases). With 3 bases removed from V and 5 bases from J, the gap between germline ends came to 8 bases. CDR1 is LNHDA and CDR2 is SQIVND in the germline V gene (reference sequence). The CDR3 sequence is 12 residues long. The CDR3 DNA reads TGTGCCAGTAGTATGAGAGGGAACGAGCAGTACTTC. Its translation: CASSMRGNEQYF.

The V and J genes are TRBV5-6 and TRBJ2-5; 9 nucleotides line up with TRBD2. This CDR3 contains 16 residues. CDR1 and CDR2 from the germline V gene are SGHDT and YYEEEE. Trimming took 7 bases from V and 5 from J; bases not matched to a gene: 15. The CDR3 sequence: CASSSALAGSFETQYF. The CDR3 DNA sequence: TGTGCCAGCTCGTCGGCGCTAGCGGGGAGTTTCGAGACCCAGTACTTC. The entire variable domain, with the rest obtained from reference TRBV5-6 and TRBJ2-5, is as follows: DAGVTQSPTHLIKTRGQQVTLRCSPKSGHDTVSWYQQALGQGPQFIFQYYEEEERQRGNFPDRFSGHQFPNYSSELNVNALLLGDSALYLCASSSALAGSFETQYFGPGTRLLVL.